Below, one T cell receptor (beta chain) is given with its context. What it recognizes is unknown. CDR1 LNHDA and CDR2 SQIVND come from the germline V gene (reference sequence). V lost 3 bases and J lost 7, with 12 bases in between. The CDR3 has 14 amino acids. The sample is drawn from a study of neoadjuvant nivolumab and ipilimumab in lung cancer. Overall study results and limits: Only a small number of samples underwent TCR sequencing. Resected tumors had greater TCR richness and clonality than uninvolved lung.

Using immunoSEQ multiplex PCR, the repertoire was profiled, and TCRdb retains in-frame clones only, with some absent. The table has fewer than 35,000 clones, approximately 84% seen once. The rearrangement links TRBV19 to TRBJ1-4; D uncertain. Source: peripheral blood, taken before neoadjuvant nivolumab, alone or with ipilimumab. The sequence derives from an adult with non-small cell lung cancer. This CDR3 reads CASSMAEGGEKLFF. The CDR3 DNA is TGTGCCAGTAGTATGGCGGAGGGTGGTGAAAAACTGTTTTTT.